This T cell receptor (beta chain) was profiled in a study of hypomethylating agent response in myelodysplastic syndrome. Trimming shortened V by 1 base and J by 6 bases, and 7 bases separated the two germline ends. Germline CDR1 and CDR2: MGHRA and YSYEKL. The CDR3 sequence is 12 residues long. TCRdb's table, derived via immunoSEQ multiplex PCR, lists solely in-frame clones and lacks some. The sample lists approximately 9,300 clones; about 83% were seen once. This clone came up a few times. The material was bone marrow, obtained before or after starting hypomethylating agent treatment for myelodysplastic syndrome (not recorded which). The TCR comes from a human donor with myelodysplastic syndrome. V usage is TRBV4-1 and J usage is TRBJ2-7; D ambiguous. The CDR3 DNA reads as TGCGCCAGCAGCCAAGGGTGGACCGAGCAGTACTTC. This codes for CASSQGWTEQYF.